These 26 T cell receptor beta chains were all obtained from the same sample, sequenced in a study of blood T cell repertoires in COVID-19. Measured with immunoSEQ multiplex PCR; TCRdb has only the in-frame clones, and not every one. The data hold a few hundred thousand clones, with approximately 90% observed a single time. Sequenced sample: peripheral blood. The receptors derive from a man aged 25 to 45 with acute or convalescent COVID-19.

The gene calls are TRBV19 and TRBJ1-5; D remains ambiguous. CDR3 size: 14 residues. Trimming stripped 6 bases from V and 7 bases from J, with 16 bases between. CDR1 is LNHDA, CDR2 SQIVND, per germline (reference sequence). The CDR3 reads CASRAAVVRQPQHF. For the CDR3, the DNA is TGTGCCAGTAGGGCGGCCGTAGTGAGACAGCCCCAGCATTTT.

This clone was seen a handful of times. The V call is TRBV5-6, the J call TRBJ1-1; no definite D call. Germline lookup yields CDR1 SGHDT and CDR2 YYEEEE. There are 14 residues in the CDR3. Deletions cut 0 bases from V and 5 bases from J, with 11 bases between. CDR3 loop: CASSLGRRRTEAFF. As DNA, the CDR3 is TGTGCCAGCAGCTTGGGCAGGCGGAGGACTGAAGCTTTCTTT.

V gene TRBV11-2 combines with J gene TRBJ1-2; D might be TRBD1 (5 bases). Trimming took off 4 bases at V and 2 bases at J, with 20 bases between the two ends. The V gene's germline CDR1 is SGHAT and CDR2 FQNNGV. The CDR3 totals 17 residues. The CDR3 sequence is CASSYLLMGRVNYGYTF. In DNA, the CDR3 is TGTGCCAGCAGCTATCTCTTAATGGGCAGGGTGAACTATGGCTACACCTTC.

This chain uses TRBV30 with TRBJ1-6; no definite D call. CDR3 length: 15 amino acids. Deletions cut 8 bases from V and 5 bases from J, with 19 bases between. The germline CDR1 and CDR2 sequences are GTSNPN and SVGIG (reference sequence). The CDR3 here is CAGDRGLTNNSPLHF. In DNA form, the CDR3 reads TGTGCCGGGGATCGAGGACTGACAAATAATTCACCCCTCCACTTT.

The table lists this clone with a count of one. The V call is TRBV9, the J call TRBJ2-3, with D hard to call. Looked up from germline, CDR1 is SGDLS and CDR2 is YYNGEE. The length of the CDR3 is 12 residues. Trimming removed 1 base at V and 6 bases at J, with 6 bases between. CDR3 bases: TGTGCCAGCAGCGTACATGAGGATACGCAGTATTTT. It encodes CASSVHEDTQYF.

The V call is TRBV28, the J call TRBJ2-3; no clear D. The CDR3 contains 16 residues. V was shortened by 4 bases and J by 1 base, with 15 bases between the two germline ends. Per the germline V gene, CDR1 is MDHEN and CDR2 is SYDVKM. CDR3 region: CASSWVARMGTDTQYF. The DNA for the CDR3 is TGTGCCAGCAGTTGGGTAGCTCGGATGGGCACAGATACGCAGTATTTT. The complete variable domain, with remaining parts taken from reference TRBV28 and TRBJ2-3, reads DVKVTQSSRYLVKRTGEKVFLECVQDMDHENMFWYRQDPGLGLRLIYFSYDVKMKEKGDIPEGYSVSREKKERFSLILESASTNQTSMYLCASSWVARMGTDTQYFGPGTRLTVL.

The chain links TRBV5-1 to TRBJ1-6, with 7 nucleotides matching TRBD1. Trimming at V came to 4 bases and at J to 7 bases, leaving 11 bases not matched to a gene. The CDR3 loop spans 16 amino acids. Germline-derived CDR1 and CDR2 are SGHRS and YFSETQ. The CDR3 protein is CASSPQTGNRNSPLHF. DNA for the CDR3: TGCGCCAGCAGCCCCCAGACAGGGAATAGGAATTCACCCCTCCACTTT. The whole variable domain, filled in from reference TRBV5-1 and TRBJ1-6, reads KAGVTQTPRYLIKTRGQQVTLSCSPISGHRSVSWYQQTPGQGLQFLFEYFSETQRNKGNFPGRFSGRQFSNSRSEMNVSTLELGDSALYLCASSPQTGNRNSPLHFGNGTRLTVT.

The chain recombines TRBV19 with TRBJ2-3; 7 nucleotides match TRBD2. V shed 5 bases, J shed 5 bases, and the junction held 7 bases outside the gene matches. The length of the CDR3 is 14 residues. Germline V gene data show CDR1 as LNHDA and CDR2 as SQIVND (reference sequence). CDR3 in amino acids: CASSARESRDTQYF. Written as DNA, the CDR3 is TGTGCCAGTAGTGCGCGGGAGTCGAGAGATACGCAGTATTTT.

This rearrangement joins TRBV28 to TRBJ2-2; D uncertain. The germline CDR1 and CDR2 sequences are MDHEN and SYDVKM. V was trimmed by 4 bases and J by 6 bases, leaving 6 bases between them. There are 12 residues in the CDR3. The CDR3 DNA reads TGTGCCAGCAGTTACTATCCCGGGGAGCTGTTTTTT. Its translation is CASSYYPGELFF.

In nucleotides, the CDR3 is TGTGCCAGTAGTTCAGGACAGTTCGGCAATTCACCCCTCCACTTT. Translation: CASSSGQFGNSPLHF. The V and J genes are TRBV19 and TRBJ1-6, with D perhaps TRBD1 (6 bases). V gave up 5 bases and J gave up 7 bases, with 15 bases separating them. This CDR3 is built from 15 residues. Per germline, CDR1 LNHDA and CDR2 SQIVND (reference sequence).

This chain joins TRBV28 and TRBJ1-2, with D perhaps TRBD1 (5 bases). Trimming cost V 4 bases and J 7 bases, with 13 bases left between them. Germline loops: CDR1 MDHEN, CDR2 SYDVKM. The CDR3 sequence is 13 residues long. CDR3 coding DNA: TGTGCCAGCAGTTCGCCCCAGGGTCGTGGCTACACCTTC. Protein sequence: CASSSPQGRGYTF.

This chain links TRBV4-2 with TRBJ1-5; D is uncertain. CDR3 length equals 14 residues. Trimming left V 0 bases short and J 0 bases short, with 3 bases between. CDR1 is LGHNA and CDR2 is YNFKEQ in the germline V gene. For the CDR3, the DNA is TGTGCCAGCAGCCAAGAGTATAGCAATCAGCCCCAGCATTTT. Protein: CASSQEYSNQPQHF.

This CDR3 is CASSVGGGGTVTQYF. Written as DNA, the CDR3 is TGTGCCAGCAGCGTAGGAGGCGGGGGCACCGTGACCCAGTACTTC. The rearrangement links TRBV9 to TRBJ2-5, with D perhaps TRBD2 (7 bases). V lost 0 bases and J 7 bases, leaving 16 bases between the germline ends. The germline V gene has CDR1 SGDLS and CDR2 YYNGEE. This CDR3 is built from 15 residues. Combining the CDR3 with reference TRBV9 and TRBJ2-5 gives the whole variable domain DSGVTQTPKHLITATGQRVTLRCSPRSGDLSVYWYQQSLDQGLQFLIQYYNGEERAKGNILERFSAQQFPDLHSELNLSSLELGDSALYFCASSVGGGGTVTQYFGPGTRLLVL.

The V call is TRBV3-1 (or the pseudogene TRBV3-2), the J call TRBJ2-1; TRBD2 agrees at 13 bases. The CDR3 is 17 residues long. Germline V CDR1 and CDR2: LGHDT, YNNKEL (reference sequence). J gave up 8 bases and V 5 bases, and 12 bases lay outside the gene matches. The CDR3 coding sequence is TGTGCCAGCAGCAAACTAGCGGGAGGGCCAGTGGGCGATGAGCAGTTCTTC. Translated, it gives CASSKLAGGPVGDEQFF.

The gene calls are TRBV28 and TRBJ1-2, with 9 positions matching TRBD1. This CDR3 has 13 residues. Germline V CDR1 and CDR2: MDHEN, SYDVKM. J lost 12 bases, V lost 3 bases, and 8 bases had no gene match. Written as DNA, the CDR3 is TGTGCCAGCAGTTTTATTGGGACAGGGAATCACACCTTC. Translating gives CASSFIGTGNHTF.

Concerning this clone: The sample has other DNA sequences that encode this CDR3 too. The chain is built from TRBV7-3 and TRBJ2-6; no firm D call. Trimming removed 5 bases from V and 0 bases from J, with 5 bases in between. CDR3 length equals 14 residues. The germline CDR1 and CDR2 sequences are SGHTA and FQGTGA. CDR3 amino acids: CASSPSSGANVLTF. CDR3 DNA sequence: TGTGCCAGCAGCCCCAGCTCTGGGGCCAACGTCCTGACTTTC. The full variable domain, with the rest looked up from reference TRBV7-3 and TRBJ2-6, is GAGVSQTPSNKVTEKGKYVELRCDPISGHTALYWYRQSLGQGPEFLIYFQGTGAADDSGLPNDRFFAVRPEGSVSTLKIQRTERGDSAVYLCASSPSSGANVLTFGAGSRLTVL.

This clone has a single count. The chain couples TRBV7-9 to TRBJ1-2; D uncertain. Germline loops: CDR1 SEHNR, CDR2 FQNEAQ (reference sequence). This CDR3 region has 15 residues. V dropped 3 bases and J dropped 4 bases, with 15 bases sitting between them. CDR3 DNA: TGTGCCAGCAGCTTTGGGGAGAGACTTGTCTATGGCTACACCTTC. Amino acid sequence: CASSFGERLVYGYTF.

The V and J genes are TRBV19 and TRBJ1-5; the match to TRBD1 covers 7 bases. The CDR3 consists of 14 residues. V shed 4 bases and J 2 bases; nucleotides not matched to a gene: 2. Germline values: CDR1 LNHDA, CDR2 SQIVND (reference sequence). CDR3 sequence (DNA): TGTGCCAGTAGTACCGGACAGGGCAATCAGCCCCAGCATTTT. Translation gives CASSTGQGNQPQHF.

The genes are TRBV7-2 and TRBJ1-2; D might be TRBD1 (5 bases). The CDR3 is 13 amino acids. Germline V CDR1 and CDR2: SGHTA, FQGNSA. Trimming took 11 bases from V and 8 from J, leaving 21 bases between them. As DNA, the CDR3 is TGTGCCGGGGCTACCTACATGGCGGTAGGCTACACCTTC. It encodes CAGATYMAVGYTF.

The V and J genes are TRBV7-2 and TRBJ1-5, with TRBD1 matching 8 bases. Germline CDR1 and CDR2: SGHTA and FQGNSA. The CDR3 runs to 13 residues. The V and J ends lost 5 bases and 7 bases, in that order; junction bases with no gene match: 4. CDR3 residues: CASSPGQGQPQHF. CDR3 sequence (DNA): TGTGCCAGCAGCCCCGGACAGGGCCAGCCCCAGCATTTT.

V gene TRBV6-6 combines with J gene TRBJ2-7, with D uncertain. The germline CDR1 and CDR2 sequences are MNHNY and SVGAGI (reference sequence). The CDR3 is 14 amino acids. Between the trimmed V and J ends, which lost 0 bases and 3 bases, there was a span of 9 bases. The CDR3 loop reads CASSYSLQNYEQYF. DNA for the CDR3: TGTGCCAGCAGTTACTCGTTACAGAACTACGAGCAGTACTTC.

V gene TRBV11-2 combines with J gene TRBJ2-2; TRBD1 might be the D (6 bases). Germline V gene lookup returns CDR1 SGHAT and CDR2 FQNNGV. The CDR3 has 13 amino acids. The V and J ends lost 5 bases and 8 bases respectively, with 12 bases between them. The CDR3 loop reads CASSRSGTGELFF. CDR3 nucleotide sequence: TGTGCCAGCAGCCGCTCCGGGACAGGGGAGCTGTTTTTT.

The chain couples TRBV7-3 to TRBJ2-2; no firm D call. Germline V gives CDR1 SGHTA, CDR2 FQGTGA. This CDR3 has 13 amino acids. Trimming took off 2 bases at V and 5 bases at J, with 6 bases between the two ends. CDR3 sequence reads: CASSLAITGELFF. The CDR3 region has the DNA TGTGCCAGCAGCTTAGCTATTACCGGGGAGCTGTTTTTT. Combining the CDR3 with reference TRBV7-3 and TRBJ2-2 gives the whole variable domain GAGVSQTPSNKVTEKGKYVELRCDPISGHTALYWYRQSLGQGPEFLIYFQGTGAADDSGLPNDRFFAVRPEGSVSTLKIQRTERGDSAVYLCASSLAITGELFFGEGSRLTVL.

The chain has TRBV5-1 and TRBJ1-1; possibly TRBD1 for D (6 bases). Trimming shortened V by 5 bases and J by 1 base, and 15 bases separated the two germline ends. CDR1 and CDR2 from the germline V gene are SGHRS and YFSETQ. The CDR3 extends over 15 amino acids. The CDR3 region is CASRGAGGRNTEAFF. The CDR3 region has the DNA TGCGCCAGCAGGGGGGCTGGGGGCCGGAACACTGAAGCTTTCTTT.

The chain combines TRBV7-8 with TRBJ1-1; D call uncertain. The CDR3 is 15 amino acids. V lost 2 bases and J lost 1, with 11 bases in between. CDR1 is SGHVS and CDR2 is FQNEAQ in the germline V gene. As DNA, the CDR3 is TGTGCCAGCAGCTTAAGAGAACGAGGGAACACTGAAGCTTTCTTT. Protein product: CASSLRERGNTEAFF.

The chain links TRBV28 to TRBJ2-5, with D possibly TRBD1 on 5 matching bases. From germline, CDR1 is MDHEN and CDR2 SYDVKM. The CDR3 length is 11 residues. Trimming cost V 6 bases and J 11 bases, with 13 bases left between them. CDR3: CASRPPTAQYF. The CDR3 DNA reads TGTGCCAGCAGGCCTCCGACAGCTCAGTACTTC.